This T cell receptor beta chain was retrieved from a study of Graves' ophthalmopathy and Graves' hyperthyroidism. Overall study results and limits: Sensitivity reached just under 90% and specificity about 80% for a 13-signature model separating ophthalmopathy from stable hyperthyroidism. Ophthalmopathy progression was predicted by the model at more than 55% sensitivity and less than 80% specificity.

Using RNA transcripts, the TCR beta CDR3 regions were amplified. The first-round RT-PCR employed HTBI primers together with the Qiagen OneStep RT-PCR kit. A multiplex PCR was then performed as the second round. TCRdb independently ran MiXCR on the multiplex PCR reads; one entry per CDR3 protein. The table includes about 1.1 million distinct CDR3 sequences, about 38% detected once. This CDR3 is built from 14 residues. V lost 3 bases and J 5 bases, leaving 8 bases between the germline ends. Ten or more counts support this clonotype. Its target is not known. Sequenced: peripheral blood or thyroid tissue (not recorded which). The source is an adult man with Graves' hyperthyroidism. The chain links TRBV12-3 or TRBV12-4 to TRBJ1-6, with a weak D call TRBD1 (5 bases). The CDR3 coding sequence is TGTGCCAGCAGTTTCGCCAGGGATAATTCACCCCTCCACTTT. It yields the protein CASSFARDNSPLHF.